The rows below give T cell receptor beta chains drawn from one sample of a study of blood T cell repertoires in COVID-19. Data came from immunoSEQ multiplex PCR; TCRdb stores just in-frame clones and leaves some out. Of about 480,000 clones listed, nearly 90% are singletons. The sequenced sample was peripheral blood. These TCRs come from a man aged 18 to 30 with COVID-19, enrolled during active disease. The CDR3 runs from the conserved cysteine through the conserved F or W. Each record gives: D gene, V gene, J gene, clone size, CDR3 protein, CDR3 DNA. A D gene is named only where the DNA matches it firmly. Not all rows give a size; the values are once, few, many and, for expanded clones, a class.

>TRBD1|TRBV6-6|TRBJ1-2|.
CASSYSGADRVNGYTF
TGTGCCAGCAGTTACTCGGGAGCCGACAGGGTAAACGGCTACACCTTC
>.|TRBV3-1/TRBV3-2|TRBJ2-5|.
CASSVGQGGLQETQYF
TGTGCCAGCAGCGTGGGGCAGGGGGGCTTGCAAGAGACCCAGTACTTC
>.|TRBV5-8|TRBJ1-2|.
CASSLQVYYGYTF
TGTGCCAGCAGCTTACAGGTTTACTATGGCTACACCTTC
>TRBD1|TRBV10-1|TRBJ1-4|.
CATTPDRGTNEKLFF
TGCGCCACCACCCCGGACAGGGGGACTAATGAAAAACTGTTTTTT
>TRBD1|TRBV28|TRBJ2-1|.
CASTFGTGLNEQFF
TGTGCCAGCACTTTCGGGACAGGGTTGAATGAGCAGTTCTTC
>TRBD1|TRBV5-1|TRBJ2-1|.
CASSSGQGAFNEQFF
TGCGCCAGCAGCTCGGGACAGGGGGCCTTTAATGAGCAGTTCTTC
>.|TRBV30|TRBJ1-5|.
CAWSFSSNQPQHF
TGTGCCTGGAGTTTCAGTAGCAATCAGCCCCAGCATTTT
>.|TRBV7-9|TRBJ1-6|many
CASSLDGRGNSPLHF
TGTGCCAGCAGCTTAGATGGCAGGGGTAATTCACCCCTCCACTTT
>TRBD2|TRBV6-5|TRBJ2-2|.
CASRRGGAGELFF
TGTGCCAGCAGACGCGGGGGGGCCGGGGAGCTGTTTTTT
>.|TRBV5-1|TRBJ2-7|.
CASRPWDTLSYEQYF
TGCGCCAGCCGCCCCTGGGACACACTCTCCTACGAGCAGTACTTC
>.|TRBV10-3|TRBJ2-7|.
CAISESHGSGWDYEQYF
TGTGCCATCAGTGAGTCTCACGGTAGCGGATGGGACTACGAGCAGTACTTC
>.|TRBV11-2|TRBJ2-7|.
CASSSGLSYEQYF
TGTGCCAGCAGCTCGGGACTCTCCTACGAGCAGTACTTC
>TRBD2|TRBV5-4|TRBJ2-5|.
CASSLGSGTTQETQYF
TGTGCCAGCAGCTTGGGTTCCGGGACTACCCAAGAGACCCAGTACTTC
>TRBD1|TRBV19|TRBJ1-2|.
CASRGQNYGYTF
TGTGCCAGTAGGGGACAGAACTATGGCTACACCTTC
>TRBD2|TRBV7-8|TRBJ2-1|.
CASSLDMRGSSYNEQFF
TGTGCCAGCAGCTTAGACATGCGGGGGAGCTCCTACAATGAGCAGTTCTTC
>.|TRBV4-1|TRBJ2-1|.
CASSQEADNEQFF
TGCGCCAGCAGCCAAGAGGCGGACAATGAGCAGTTCTTC